This is a list of T cell receptor beta chains from one sample in a study of T cell responses to AZD1222 COVID-19 vaccine. Only in-frame clones appear in the TCRdb table, and some are missing; sequencing was by immunoSEQ multiplex PCR. The sample shows 130,000 to 150,000 clones, approximately 90% of them seen only once. The sequenced sample was peripheral blood, obtained on day 0 of AZD1222 vaccination. The receptors here all came from an adult in good health. Each CDR3 is given with its conserved first and last residue. A D gene is named only where the DNA matches it firmly. For some rows the clone size is stated as once, few or many, or as a class when expanded; others skip it.

v_call,d_call,clone_size,j_call,cdr3_aa,cdr3_nt
TRBV11-2,TRBD2,NA,TRBJ2-1,CASSTPIQLAGDREQFF,TGTGCCAGCAGCACCCCAATACAGCTAGCGGGGGATAGGGAGCAGTTCTTC
TRBV28,TRBD1,once,TRBJ1-1,CASRKQGSTEAFF,TGTGCCAGCAGGAAACAGGGGAGCACTGAAGCTTTCTTT
TRBV24-1,NA,NA,TRBJ1-2,CATINRQRSNYGYTF,TGTGCCACCATAAACCGACAGCGGTCTAACTATGGCTACACCTTC
TRBV28,NA,NA,TRBJ2-2,CASNRRYTGELFF,TGTGCCAGCAACCGGAGATACACCGGGGAGCTGTTTTTT
TRBV27,TRBD2,NA,TRBJ2-3,CASSPLAGAADTQYF,TGTGCCAGCTCCCCCCTAGCGGGGGCTGCAGATACGCAGTATTTT
TRBV5-1,NA,once,TRBJ1-2,CASSPEQGLGYGYTF,TGCGCCAGCAGCCCAGAACAGGGCCTCGGATATGGCTACACCTTC
TRBV7-9,NA,NA,TRBJ2-7,CASSFRGPLGEQYF,TGTGCCAGCAGCTTCCGGGGGCCCCTTGGGGAGCAGTACTTC
TRBV27,TRBD2,NA,TRBJ2-7,CASSPGGGRVHEQYF,TGTGCCAGCAGTCCCGGGGGAGGGAGAGTCCACGAGCAGTACTTC
TRBV5-1,TRBD2,NA,TRBJ2-5,CASSEGLAGGRETQYF,TGCGCCAGCAGCGAAGGACTAGCGGGAGGTCGAGAGACCCAGTACTTC
TRBV3-1/TRBV3-2,NA,NA,TRBJ2-1,CASSQMQAYNEQFF,TGTGCCAGCAGCCAAATGCAGGCCTACAATGAGCAGTTCTTC
TRBV28,NA,few,TRBJ1-2,CASSFQGSNYGYTF,TGTGCCAGCAGTTTCCAGGGGTCTAACTATGGCTACACCTTC
TRBV28,NA,once,TRBJ1-2,CASSDRPNYGYTF,TGTGCCAGCAGTGACAGGCCTAACTATGGCTACACCTTC
TRBV28,TRBD1,NA,TRBJ1-5,CASSPRVWDRGRQTRDQPQHF,TGTGCCAGCAGCCCTCGGGTCTGGGACAGGGGGCGTCAGACTAGGGATCAGCCCCAGCATTTT
TRBV4-1,TRBD1,NA,TRBJ1-1,CASSPGQLSNTEAFF,TGCGCCAGCAGCCCGGGACAGCTAAGTAACACTGAAGCTTTCTTT
TRBV10-1,NA,once,TRBJ2-2,CASRRASTGELFF,TGCGCCAGCAGAAGGGCCTCAACCGGGGAGCTGTTTTTT
TRBV5-1,NA,NA,TRBJ1-5,CASSLTHNQPQHF,TGCGCCAGCAGCTTAACTCACAATCAGCCCCAGCATTTT
TRBV2,TRBD1,NA,TRBJ2-6,CASSLQGAGANVLTF,TGTGCCAGCAGTTTACAGGGGGCCGGGGCCAACGTCCTGACTTTC